The 23 T cell receptor beta chains reported below all come from one sample, sequenced in a study of metastatic and nonmetastatic thyroid tumors. Through MiXCR, TCRdb re-clonotyped the PCR reads. The table shows about 53,000 clones, with approximately 20% occurring only once. All patients were untreated before thyroid surgery. The sequencing input was blood. All receptors come from a female donor with papillary thyroid cancer or a benign thyroid nodule (not recorded which). Some clones in this sample may be carry-over from other donors' samples.

This clone was seen repeatedly, ten times or more. V is TRBV28 and J is TRBJ2-1; 9 bases match TRBD2. The V gene end was trimmed by 5 bases and the J gene end by 0 bases; junction bases not matched to a gene: 5. The CDR3 spans 16 residues. In germline, CDR1 is MDHEN, CDR2 SYDVKM. CDR3 DNA sequence: TGTGCCAGCAGTACTCTTAGCGGGAGCTCCTACAATGAGCAGTTCTTC. Translated, it gives CASSTLSGSSYNEQFF.

A word on this clone: Lacking the conserved final phenylalanine or tryptophan, this CDR3 likely reflects a read error. The gene calls are TRBV9 and TRBJ1-1, with a tentative D call TRBD1 (6 bases). Per the germline V gene, CDR1 is SGDLS and CDR2 is YYNGEE. Trimming removed 1 base at V and 4 bases at J, with 8 bases between. This CDR3 region has 13 residues. The CDR3 protein is CASSVTGATEAFV. DNA for the CDR3: TGTGCCAGCAGCGTAACGGGGGCCACTGAAGCTTTCGTT.

This clone has more than one count but fewer than ten. A much bigger clone sits one base away, suggesting this may be a read error. V and J are TRBV10-2 and TRBJ2-1; TRBD2 agrees at 10 bases. From germline, CDR1 is WSHSY and CDR2 SAAADI. This CDR3 has 14 residues. V shed 10 bases and J 6 bases; nucleotides not matched to a gene: 9. CDR3 DNA: TGCGCCACCCAACGGACTAGCGGAAGCAATGAGCAGTTCTTC. Translating it yields CATQRTSGSNEQFF.

Ten or more counts support this clone. The chain has TRBV29-1 and TRBJ1-2; 8 bases align to TRBD1. Germline CDR1 and CDR2: SQVTM and ANQGSEA. The CDR3 runs to 13 residues. V shed 4 bases, J shed 5 bases, and the junction held 6 bases outside the gene matches. CDR3 DNA: TGCAGCGTTGTCGGACAGGGAGAGTATGGCTACACCTTC. Its translation: CSVVGQGEYGYTF.

This clone was seen ten or more times. The chain employs TRBV4-1 and TRBJ2-3, with D perhaps TRBD1 (6 bases). Trimming cost V 1 base and J 3 bases, with 8 bases left between them. CDR3 length: 14 amino acids. Looked up from germline, CDR1 is MGHRA and CDR2 is YSYEKL. CDR3 amino acids: CASSQVQGTDTQYF. The CDR3 DNA is TGCGCCAGCAGCCAAGTGCAGGGGACAGATACGCAGTATTTT.

This clone was counted a few times. This rearrangement joins TRBV7-9 to TRBJ1-1; unclear D gene. This CDR3 is 14 amino acids long. Trimming shortened V by 2 bases and J by 3 bases, and 10 bases separated the two germline ends. In germline, CDR1 is SEHNR, CDR2 FQNEAQ (reference sequence). The CDR3 DNA sequence: TGTGCCAGCAGCTTACTTGTGGGTTACACTGAAGCTTTCTTT. It translates to CASSLLVGYTEAFF.

This clone was counted many times. The chain links TRBV14 to TRBJ1-2, with D uncertain. This CDR3 has 13 residues. V lost 3 bases to trimming and J lost 4 bases, with 9 bases between them. CDR1 SGHDN and CDR2 FVKESK come from the germline V gene. As DNA, the CDR3 is TGTGCCAGCAGCCAGTTGGTTAGCTATGGCTACACCTTC. As protein: CASSQLVSYGYTF.

This clone was seen many times. The V call is TRBV20-1, the J call TRBJ1-2; D is undetermined. The V end lost 1 base, the J end lost 8 bases, and 11 bases lay between the germline ends. This CDR3 is 12 amino acids long. CDR1 is DFQATT and CDR2 is SNEGSKA in the germline V gene (reference sequence). CDR3 sequence: CSARGGLGGYTF. The DNA of the CDR3 is TGCAGTGCTAGAGGCGGGTTAGGAGGCTACACCTTC.

This clone came up many times. Distinct nucleotide sequences in the sample also encode this CDR3. The chain recombines TRBV5-1 with TRBJ1-5, with 10 positions matching TRBD1. V gave up 0 bases and J gave up 2 bases; unmatched junction bases: 2. Germline lookup yields CDR1 SGHRS and CDR2 YFSETQ. The CDR3 totals 16 residues. The CDR3 loop is CASSLGQGAGNQPQHF. The CDR3 nucleotides are TGCGCCAGCAGCTTGGGACAGGGGGCCGGCAATCAGCCCCAGCATTTT.

The table lists this clone with many counts. This chain joins TRBV24-1 and TRBJ2-1, with D possibly being TRBD2 (6 bases). This CDR3 contains 15 residues. The V gene lost 9 bases and the J gene lost 3 bases, with 17 bases spanning the gap. Per the germline V gene, CDR1 is KGHDR and CDR2 is SFDVKD. The CDR3 sequence is CATSQAGRSYNEQFF. The CDR3 nucleotides read TGTGCCACCTCTCAAGCGGGCCGGAGCTACAATGAGCAGTTCTTC.

Concerning this clone: The junction departs from germline at one end; a sequencing error may be responsible. V gene TRBV20-1 combines with J gene TRBJ2-7; no definite D call. The J call could be wrong; TRBJ2-1 is a better fit for the DNA end. This CDR3 has 11 amino acids. The V gene's germline CDR1 is DFQATT and CDR2 SNEGSKA (reference sequence). CDR3 residues: CSARDPNEQFF. As DNA, the CDR3 is TGCAGTGCGAGAGATCCGAACGAGCAGTTCTTC.

This clone has a handful of counts. The chain combines TRBV27 with TRBJ2-5; D may be TRBD2 (7 bases). This CDR3 region has 13 residues. With 5 bases removed from V and 9 bases from J, the gap between germline ends came to 16 bases. Germline CDR1 reads MNHEY; CDR2 reads SMNVEV (reference sequence). CDR3 sequence (DNA): TGTGCCAGCAGTGATACAGGGAGGGAGGCCCAGTACTTC. Amino acid sequence: CASSDTGREAQYF.

This clone has ten or more counts. V gene TRBV5-8 combines with J gene TRBJ1-5; D gene unclear. V lost 0 bases, J lost 4 bases, and 8 bases lay in between. The CDR3 has 14 residues. CDR1 and CDR2 from the germline V gene are SGHTS and YDEGEE. CDR3 protein: CASSLGFGNQPQHF. The CDR3 DNA is TGTGCCAGCAGCTTGGGTTTCGGAAATCAGCCCCAGCATTTT. Full variable domain (remainder filled in from reference TRBV5-8 and TRBJ1-5): EAGVTQSPTHLIKTRGQQATLRCSPISGHTSVYWYQQALGLGLQFLLWYDEGEERNRGNFPPRFSGRQFPNYSSELNVNALELEDSALYLCASSLGFGNQPQHFGDGTRLSIL.

This clone came up many times. The sample contains more than one DNA sequence encoding this CDR3. The chain employs TRBV20-1 and TRBJ2-1, with 12 bases that match TRBD2. V shed 0 bases, J shed 0 bases, and the junction held 12 bases outside the gene matches. Germline V gene data show CDR1 as DFQATT and CDR2 as SNEGSKA (reference sequence). The CDR3 sequence is 20 residues long. CDR3 DNA sequence: TGCAGTGCTAGAGATATCCCCGATCTGACTAGCGGGAGCTCCTACAATGAGCAGTTCTTC. Its translation is CSARDIPDLTSGSSYNEQFF.

This clone was found many times. The J gene is TRBJ1-1, the V gene TRBV7-2; possibly TRBD1 for D (6 bases). The germline V gene has CDR1 SGHTA and CDR2 FQGNSA. The length of the CDR3 is 15 residues. V was cut by 6 bases and J by 3 bases, with 17 bases left in between. CDR3 residues: CASRISSQGDTEAFF. DNA of the CDR3: TGTGCCAGCAGAATATCGTCACAGGGTGACACTGAAGCTTTCTTT.

This clone has only a few counts. The chain couples TRBV6-1 to TRBJ2-7, with D tentatively TRBD2 (5 bases). The CDR3 contains 13 residues. Trimming stripped 8 bases from V and 6 bases from J, with 17 bases between. Germline V lookup: CDR1 MNHNS, CDR2 SASEGT. The CDR3 region is CASHRVVGLEQYF. Here the CDR3 DNA reads TGTGCCAGCCATCGAGTCGTAGGACTCGAGCAGTACTTC.

Regarding this clone: The junction departs from the called germline gene at one end, perhaps through a read error. The CDR3 spells CACSQEIGPRDCYGYTF. CDR3 sequence (DNA): TGCGCCTGCAGCCAAGAGATTGGGCCTCGGGACTGCTATGGCTACACCTTC. This chain joins TRBV4-1 and TRBJ1-2; weak D call: TRBD1 (5 bases). The CDR3 loop spans 17 amino acids. Germline loops: CDR1 MGHRA, CDR2 YSYEKL.

To note about this clone: A single base separates this from a much larger clone, so it may be a read error. The rearrangement uses TRBV19 and TRBJ2-6; the match to TRBD1 covers 11 bases. The CDR3 consists of 17 residues. V was pared by 8 bases and J by 3 bases, with 9 bases of the junction left unmatched. CDR1 is LNHDA and CDR2 is SQIVND in the germline V gene (reference sequence). The CDR3 nucleotides are TGTGCCAGTCGGGGACAGGGGGTCCTCTATGGGGCCAACGTCCTGACTTTC. It is translated as CASRGQGVLYGANVLTF.

There are many counts of this clone. This chain uses TRBV18 with TRBJ1-3, with D unclear. Germline V gene sequence: CDR1 KGHSH, CDR2 LQKENI. V was cut by 2 bases and J by 3 bases, with 8 bases left in between. The CDR3 covers 14 residues. The CDR3 DNA reads TGTGCCAGCTCACCAAACGGAGGTGGAAACACCATATATTTT. Protein product: CASSPNGGGNTIYF.

This clone showed up many times. The chain has TRBV2 and TRBJ1-5; no clear D gene. Germline V lookup: CDR1 SNHLY, CDR2 FYNNEI. There are 12 residues in the CDR3. V shed 2 bases and J shed 7 bases, with 6 bases lying between them. The CDR3 here is CASSENIQPQHF. The CDR3 DNA reads TGTGCCAGCAGTGAAAATATCCAGCCCCAGCATTTT.

This clone occurred many times. V and J are TRBV19 and TRBJ2-7; TRBD2 matches at 7 bases. Germline CDR1 LNHDA, CDR2 SQIVND (reference sequence). V dropped 5 bases and J dropped 4; count of bases not matched to a gene: 2. The CDR3 spans 12 residues. CDR3 nucleotides: TGTGCCAGTAGTCAAGCGGGGTACGAGCAGTACTTC. Translation: CASSQAGYEQYF. The full variable domain, its missing parts supplied by reference TRBV19 and TRBJ2-7, is DGGITQSPKYLFRKEGQNVTLSCEQNLNHDAMYWYRQDPGQGLRLIYYSQIVNDFQKGDIAEGYSVSREKKESFPLTVTSAQKNPTAFYLCASSQAGYEQYFGPGTRLTVT.

CDR3 amino acids: CSARVDRASEKLFF. The CDR3 nucleotides read TGCAGTGCTAGAGTCGACAGGGCCTCCGAAAAACTGTTTTTT. This chain joins TRBV20-1 and TRBJ1-4; 7 bases are shared with TRBD1. V dropped 1 base and J dropped 8; count of bases not matched to a gene: 7. There are 14 residues in the CDR3. The germline CDR1 and CDR2 sequences are DFQATT and SNEGSKA (reference sequence).

Only a few counts were recorded for this clone. The junction and the germline gene differ at one end; a read error may be behind it. V gene TRBV3-1 combines with J gene TRBJ1-4; TRBD1 matches at 8 bases. The CDR3 is made up of 16 amino acids. CDR1 is LGHDT, CDR2 YNNKEL, per germline (reference sequence). This CDR3 reads CASSPRDRSRNDKLFF. CDR3 sequence (DNA): TGTGCCAGCAGCCCCCGGGACAGGAGCCGGAATGATAAACTGTTTTTT.